The 10 T cell receptor beta chains in this list originate from one sample, sequenced in a study of blood T cell repertoires in COVID-19 (dated by TCRdb to 2020 to 2022). Libraries came from the immunoSEQ multiplex PCR assay. TCRdb holds this immuneACCESS table with in-frame rearrangements only. Some clones are missing; in checked studies, unresolved V genes explain under half, and the rest has no known cause. The sample table contains 220,000 or so clones; only one count was recorded for around 83% of them. The ten largest make up 8.2% of the sample. The specimen was peripheral blood. The receptors shown here come from a woman of 80 years or more with COVID-19, enrolled during active disease.

The rearrangement joins TRBV2 to TRBJ2-5; 14 bases are a match to TRBD2. Germline trimming cut 6 bases from V and 5 bases from J; bases unmatched to any gene: 5. The V gene's germline CDR1 is SNHLY and CDR2 FYNNEI. CDR3 length equals 15 residues. The CDR3 bases are TGTGCCAGCAGGGTGACTAGCGGGGGGGCGGAGACCCAGTACTTC. Its protein product is CASRVTSGGAETQYF.

The chain combines TRBV19 with TRBJ1-5; D not resolved. V was cut by 7 bases and J by 6 bases, with 13 bases left in between. Germline V gene sequence: CDR1 LNHDA, CDR2 SQIVND (reference sequence). The CDR3 runs 13 residues. The CDR3 reads CASTSRGTQPQHF. The DNA of the CDR3 is TGTGCCAGTACCTCGCGGGGAACTCAGCCCCAGCATTTT. Full variable domain (missing parts from reference TRBV19 and TRBJ1-5): DGGITQSPKYLFRKEGQNVTLSCEQNLNHDAMYWYRQDPGQGLRLIYYSQIVNDFQKGDIAEGYSVSREKKESFPLTVTSAQKNPTAFYLCASTSRGTQPQHFGDGTRLSIL.

The chain recombines TRBV18 with TRBJ2-1, with 7 bases aligning to TRBD2. V lost 2 bases and J lost 12; bases outside the gene matches: 4. Germline-derived CDR1 and CDR2 are KGHSH and LQKENI. The CDR3 covers 12 residues. The CDR3 here is CASSPAGEGQFF. The CDR3 DNA sequence: TGTGCCAGCTCACCAGCGGGAGAGGGGCAGTTCTTC.

The gene calls are TRBV7-2 and TRBJ2-2; D might be TRBD1 (6 bases). V gave up 4 bases and J gave up 1 base, with 13 bases separating them. The germline gives CDR1 SGHTA, CDR2 FQGNSA. The CDR3 is 16 residues long. CDR3: CASSSSGTLNTGELFF. CDR3 sequence (DNA): TGTGCCAGCAGCTCGTCCGGGACATTGAACACCGGGGAGCTGTTTTTT.

The chain employs TRBV7-9 and TRBJ2-1, with 8 bases aligning to TRBD1. The V gene end was trimmed by 5 bases and the J gene end by 3 bases; junction bases not matched to a gene: 3. CDR1 SEHNR and CDR2 FQNEAQ come from the germline V gene (reference sequence). The CDR3 spans 14 residues. CDR3: CASSRDRGYNEQFF. CDR3 DNA sequence: TGTGCCAGCAGCCGTGACAGGGGCTACAATGAGCAGTTCTTC. Using reference TRBV7-9 and TRBJ2-1 for the parts outside the CDR3, the full variable domain is DTGVSQNPRHKITKRGQNVTFRCDPISEHNRLYWYRQTLGQGPEFLTYFQNEAQLEKSRLLSDRFSAERPKGSFSTLEIQRTEQGDSAMYLCASSRDRGYNEQFFGPGTRLTVL.

This chain links TRBV2 with TRBJ2-1; 9 nucleotides match TRBD2. The trim removed 10 bases at V and 6 bases at J, leaving 16 bases unmatched. CDR1 and CDR2 from the germline V gene are SNHLY and FYNNEI. This CDR3 spans 16 amino acids. For the CDR3, the DNA is TGTGCCACCTCCGGGATTAGCGGGGGCCTACTCAATGAGCAGTTCTTC. Encoded protein: CATSGISGGLLNEQFF.

At least ten counts were recorded for this clone. V is TRBV7-2 and J is TRBJ1-5, with D tentatively TRBD1 (6 bases). The V end was cut by 6 bases, the J end by 4 bases, with 16 bases between. This CDR3 is 15 amino acids long. CDR1 and CDR2 (germline): SGHTA, FQGNSA. CDR3 residues: CASSRDTIGNQPQHF. CDR3 DNA: TGTGCCAGCAGTCGGGACACTATAGGGAATCAGCCCCAGCATTTT. The entire variable domain, with the rest obtained from reference TRBV7-2 and TRBJ1-5, is as follows: GAGVSQSPSNKVTEKGKDVELRCDPISGHTALYWYRQSLGQGLEFLIYFQGNSAPDKSGLPSDRFSAERTGGSVSTLTIQRTQQEDSAVYLCASSRDTIGNQPQHFGDGTRLSIL.

This chain links TRBV13 with TRBJ2-5, with D uncertain. From germline, CDR1 is PRHDT and CDR2 FYEKMQ (reference sequence). This CDR3 region has 14 residues. V lost 5 bases to trimming and J lost 5 bases, with 15 bases between them. The CDR3 spells CASSTSVVEETQYF. CDR3 nucleotides: TGTGCCAGCAGCACCTCGGTGGTCGAGGAGACCCAGTACTTC.

The chain joins TRBV28 to TRBJ2-4; 12 bases match TRBD1. This CDR3 spans 22 amino acids. Germline CDR1 MDHEN, CDR2 SYDVKM. Losses at the gene ends were 4 bases for V and 0 bases for J; bases not matched to a gene: 19. The CDR3 sequence is CASSSVVLRGQGAKAAKNIQYF. Here the CDR3 DNA reads TGTGCCAGCAGTTCCGTCGTCCTTAGGGGACAGGGGGCGAAAGCAGCCAAAAACATTCAGTACTTC.

The rearrangement links TRBV7-2 to TRBJ2-7; 9 nucleotides match TRBD2. V gave up 3 bases and J gave up 5 bases; unmatched junction bases: 11. The CDR3 loop spans 16 amino acids. CDR1 SGHTA and CDR2 FQGNSA come from the germline V gene. The CDR3 bases are TGTGCCAGCAGCTTTCCGTCGGGACTAGCCCCTGACGAGCAGTACTTC. Translated: CASSFPSGLAPDEQYF.